These T cell receptor beta chains were read from a single sample in a study of cytotoxic CD8 clonotypes in ibrutinib-treated CLL. Assay: immunoSEQ multiplex PCR; the TCRdb copy retains only in-frame clones and omits some. This table has 13,000 to 15,000 clones, 50% to 55% appearing once. The source material was PBMCs, sampled at an approximately 22-month disease-progression time point, from a patient treated with ibrutinib. The receptor set was obtained from a human donor with chronic lymphocytic leukemia. Both conserved end residues are trimmed from each CDR3. Expanded clones are given a class, and other clones once, few, many or no size at all.

clone_size	v_call	cdr3_aa
NA	TRBV18	ASSPSQGEGQETQY
NA	TRBV18	ASSPGTEGGYT
NA	TRBV6-6	ASSLGQGTNYGYT
NA	TRBV27	ASSFIPPSSLSGNTIY
medium-sized	TRBV2	ASSSYSGTAYNEQF
NA	TRBV4-1	ASSQGQSLTEAF
medium-sized	TRBV2	ASTPPTGTGNYGYT
few	TRBV19	ASSPQRDNSPLH
few	TRBV28	ASSSGGTNQPQH
NA	TRBV9	ASSVQDTNYGYT
few	TRBV18	ASSPGTGERQPQH
NA	TRBV5-1	ASSSDSMNTEAF
NA	TRBV4-2	ASSMGAGGTLDEQF
NA	TRBV10-3	AIRDGTGAHEQF
few	TRBV25-1	ASSEWGGSGYT
once	TRBV9	ASSTPPDTQY
NA	TRBV29-1	SVTGGLGTEAF
NA	TRBV25-1	ASSEGTSGGDTQY
NA	TRBV5-4	ASSFQASGANVLT
NA	TRBV7-2	ASSRTRSDNTEAF
few	TRBV5-5	ASSPRGTEGLGVSNQPQH
NA	TRBV7-6	ASSSADETRFYEQY
NA	TRBV2	ASSVEGTDTQY
once	TRBV5-1	ASSLVRHNTDTQY
NA	TRBV6-5	ASSRTGSSYGYT
NA	TRBV6-6	ASSYGGNQPQH
NA	TRBV27	ASSFGDGTEAF
NA	TRBV27	ASSLGGGSTEAF
NA	TRBV9	ASSVAGGQNEQY
few	TRBV27	ASSPTWSSYNEQF